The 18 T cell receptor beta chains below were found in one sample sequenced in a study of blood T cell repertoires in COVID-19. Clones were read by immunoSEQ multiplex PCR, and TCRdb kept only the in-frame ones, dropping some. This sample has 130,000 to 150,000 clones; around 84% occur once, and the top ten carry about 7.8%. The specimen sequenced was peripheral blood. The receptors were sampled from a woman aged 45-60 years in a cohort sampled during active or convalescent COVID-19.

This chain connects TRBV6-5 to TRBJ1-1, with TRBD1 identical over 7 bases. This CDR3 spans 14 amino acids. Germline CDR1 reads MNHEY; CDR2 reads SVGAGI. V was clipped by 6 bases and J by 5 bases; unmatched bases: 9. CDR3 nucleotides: TGTGCCAGCAGCCCGAGACAGGGTCGGACTGAAGCTTTCTTT. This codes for CASSPRQGRTEAFF.

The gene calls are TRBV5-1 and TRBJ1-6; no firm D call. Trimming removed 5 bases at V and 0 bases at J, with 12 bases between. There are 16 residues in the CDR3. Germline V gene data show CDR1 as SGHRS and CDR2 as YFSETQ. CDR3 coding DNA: TGCGCCAGCAGTCCTAATTCCGGCTCCTATAATTCACCCCTCCACTTT. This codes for CASSPNSGSYNSPLHF.

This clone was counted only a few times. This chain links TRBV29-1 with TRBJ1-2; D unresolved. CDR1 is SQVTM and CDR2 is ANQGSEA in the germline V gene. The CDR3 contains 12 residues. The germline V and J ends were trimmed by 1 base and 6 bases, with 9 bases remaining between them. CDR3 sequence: CSVEVNGDGYTF. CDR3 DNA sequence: TGCAGCGTTGAAGTAAACGGGGATGGCTACACCTTC.

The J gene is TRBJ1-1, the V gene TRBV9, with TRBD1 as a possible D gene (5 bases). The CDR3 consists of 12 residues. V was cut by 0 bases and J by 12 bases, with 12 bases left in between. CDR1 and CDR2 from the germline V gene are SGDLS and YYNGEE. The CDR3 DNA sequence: TGTGCCAGCAGCGTAGTTCAGGGTACTCCTTTCTTT. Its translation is CASSVVQGTPFF.

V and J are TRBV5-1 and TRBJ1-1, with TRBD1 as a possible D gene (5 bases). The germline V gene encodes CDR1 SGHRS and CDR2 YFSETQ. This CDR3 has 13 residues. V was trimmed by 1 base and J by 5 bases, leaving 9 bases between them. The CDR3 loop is CASSLLGQTEAFF. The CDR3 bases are TGCGCCAGCAGCTTGCTGGGGCAAACTGAAGCTTTCTTT.

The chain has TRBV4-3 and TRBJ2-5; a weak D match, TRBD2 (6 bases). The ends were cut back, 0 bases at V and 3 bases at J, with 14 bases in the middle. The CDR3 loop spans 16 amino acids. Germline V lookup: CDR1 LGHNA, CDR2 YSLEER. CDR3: CASSQESSALEETQYF. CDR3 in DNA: TGCGCCAGCAGCCAAGAGTCTAGCGCCTTAGAAGAGACCCAGTACTTC.

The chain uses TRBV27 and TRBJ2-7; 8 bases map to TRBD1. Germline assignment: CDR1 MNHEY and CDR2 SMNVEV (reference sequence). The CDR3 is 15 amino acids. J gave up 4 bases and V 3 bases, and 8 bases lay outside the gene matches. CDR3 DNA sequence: TGTGCCAGCAGTTTCGGGACAGGTGATCAATACGAGCAGTACTTC. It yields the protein CASSFGTGDQYEQYF.

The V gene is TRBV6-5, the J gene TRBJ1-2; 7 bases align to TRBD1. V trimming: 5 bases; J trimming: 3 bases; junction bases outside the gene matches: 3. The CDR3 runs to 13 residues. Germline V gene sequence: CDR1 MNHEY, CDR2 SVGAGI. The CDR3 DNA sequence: TGTGCCAGCAGTCTCGGGACAGACTATGGCTACACCTTC. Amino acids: CASSLGTDYGYTF.

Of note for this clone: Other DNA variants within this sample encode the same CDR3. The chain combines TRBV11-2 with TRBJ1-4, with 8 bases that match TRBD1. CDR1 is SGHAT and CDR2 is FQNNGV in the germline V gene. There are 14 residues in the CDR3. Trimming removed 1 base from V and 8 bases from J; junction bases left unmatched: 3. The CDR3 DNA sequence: TGTGCCAGCAGCTTAGGACAGGGGCGGGAAAAACTGTTTTTT. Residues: CASSLGQGREKLFF.

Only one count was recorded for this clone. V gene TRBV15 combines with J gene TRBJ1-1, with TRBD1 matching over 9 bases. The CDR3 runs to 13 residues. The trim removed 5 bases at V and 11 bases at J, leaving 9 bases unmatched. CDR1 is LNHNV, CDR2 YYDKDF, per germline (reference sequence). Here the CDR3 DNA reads TGTGCCACCAGCCCCACAGGGGGCGCGTTGGCTTTCTTT. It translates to CATSPTGGALAFF.

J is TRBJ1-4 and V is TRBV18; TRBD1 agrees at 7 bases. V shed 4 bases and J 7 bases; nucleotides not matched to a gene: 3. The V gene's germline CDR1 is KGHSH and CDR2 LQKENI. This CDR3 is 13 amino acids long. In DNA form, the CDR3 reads TGTGCCAGCTCACAGGGGGCGCTTGAAAAACTGTTTTTT. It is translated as CASSQGALEKLFF.

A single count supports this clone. The CDR3 bases are TGTGCCAGCACCCCCGCCGGGACAGGTGTCGGGGACACCATATATTTT. It codes for CASTPAGTGVGDTIYF. The chain uses TRBV2 and TRBJ1-3; 8 nucleotides align to TRBD1. V shed 7 bases and J 8 bases; nucleotides not matched to a gene: 16. This CDR3 region has 16 residues. The V gene's germline CDR1 is SNHLY and CDR2 FYNNEI.

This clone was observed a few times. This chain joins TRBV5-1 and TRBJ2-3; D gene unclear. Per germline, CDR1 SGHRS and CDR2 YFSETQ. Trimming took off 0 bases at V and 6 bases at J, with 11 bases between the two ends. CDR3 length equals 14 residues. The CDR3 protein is CASSLGLFRDTQYF. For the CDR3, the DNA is TGCGCCAGCAGCTTGGGACTTTTTCGCGATACGCAGTATTTT.

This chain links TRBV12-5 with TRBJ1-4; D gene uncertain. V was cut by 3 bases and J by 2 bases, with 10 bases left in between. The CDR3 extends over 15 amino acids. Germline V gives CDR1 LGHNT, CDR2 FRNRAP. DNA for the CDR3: TGTGCTAGTGGTTTCAATCGAGGGACTAATGAAAAACTGTTTTTT. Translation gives CASGFNRGTNEKLFF.

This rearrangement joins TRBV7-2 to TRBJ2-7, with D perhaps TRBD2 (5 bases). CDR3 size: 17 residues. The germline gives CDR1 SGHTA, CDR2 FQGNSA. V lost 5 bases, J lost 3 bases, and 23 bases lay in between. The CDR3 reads CASSTRPHGIIIYEQYF. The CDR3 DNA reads TGTGCCAGCAGCACCCGCCCTCACGGGATTATCATCTACGAGCAGTACTTC.

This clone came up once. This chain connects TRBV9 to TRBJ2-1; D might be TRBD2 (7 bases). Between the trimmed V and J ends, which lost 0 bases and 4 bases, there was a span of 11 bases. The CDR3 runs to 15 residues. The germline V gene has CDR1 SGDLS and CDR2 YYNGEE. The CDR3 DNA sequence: TGTGCCAGCAGCGTAGCGGGGGGCCCTTACAATGAGCAGTTCTTC. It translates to CASSVAGGPYNEQFF.

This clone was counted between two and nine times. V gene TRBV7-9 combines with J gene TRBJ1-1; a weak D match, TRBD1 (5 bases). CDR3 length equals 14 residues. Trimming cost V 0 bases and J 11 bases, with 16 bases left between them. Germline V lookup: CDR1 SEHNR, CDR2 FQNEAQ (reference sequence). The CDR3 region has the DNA TGTGCCAGCAGCTTAGCAGGGGCTGGCACTATGGCTTTCTTT. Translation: CASSLAGAGTMAFF.

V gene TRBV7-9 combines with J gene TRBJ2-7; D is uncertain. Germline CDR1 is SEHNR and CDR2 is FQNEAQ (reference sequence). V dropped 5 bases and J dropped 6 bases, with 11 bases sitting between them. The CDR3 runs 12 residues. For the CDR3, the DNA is TGTGCCAGCAGCCGAATTGAGAGCGAGCAGTACTTC. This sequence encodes CASSRIESEQYF.